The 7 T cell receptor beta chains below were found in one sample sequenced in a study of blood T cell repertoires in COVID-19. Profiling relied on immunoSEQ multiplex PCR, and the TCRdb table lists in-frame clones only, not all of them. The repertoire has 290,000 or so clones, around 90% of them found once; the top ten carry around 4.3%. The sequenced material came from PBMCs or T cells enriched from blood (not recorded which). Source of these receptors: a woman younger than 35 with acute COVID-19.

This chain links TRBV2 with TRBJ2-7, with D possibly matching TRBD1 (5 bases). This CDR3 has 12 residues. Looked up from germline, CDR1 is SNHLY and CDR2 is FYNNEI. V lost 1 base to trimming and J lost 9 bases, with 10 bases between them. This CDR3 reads CASSEGGGLQYF. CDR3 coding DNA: TGTGCCAGCAGTGAAGGGGGCGGCCTGCAGTACTTC. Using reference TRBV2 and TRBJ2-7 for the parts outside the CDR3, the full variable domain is EPEVTQTPSHQVTQMGQEVILRCVPISNHLYFYWYRQILGQKVEFLVSFYNNEISEKSEIFDDQFSVERPDGSNFTLKIRSTKLEDSAMYFCASSEGGGLQYFGPGTRLTVT.

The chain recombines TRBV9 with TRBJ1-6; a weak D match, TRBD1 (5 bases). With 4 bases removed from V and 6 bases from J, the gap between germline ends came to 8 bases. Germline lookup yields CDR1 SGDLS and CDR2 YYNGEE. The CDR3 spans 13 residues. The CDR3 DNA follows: TGTGCCAGCAGCCCGGGGGTTAATTCACCCCTCCACTTT. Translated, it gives CASSPGVNSPLHF.

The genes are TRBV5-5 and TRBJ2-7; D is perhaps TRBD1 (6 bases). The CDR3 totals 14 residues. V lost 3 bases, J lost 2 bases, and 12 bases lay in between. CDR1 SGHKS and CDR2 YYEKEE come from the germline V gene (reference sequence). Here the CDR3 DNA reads TGTGCCAGCAGCTGGACCAGGGGCGCCTACGAGCAGTACTTC. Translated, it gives CASSWTRGAYEQYF.

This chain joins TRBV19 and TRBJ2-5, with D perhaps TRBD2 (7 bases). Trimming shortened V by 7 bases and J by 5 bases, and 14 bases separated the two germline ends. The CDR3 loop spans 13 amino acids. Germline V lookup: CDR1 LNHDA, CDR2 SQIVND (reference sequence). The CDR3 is CASTGGGLETQYF. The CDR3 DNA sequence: TGTGCCAGTACTGGGGGGGGGCTGGAGACCCAGTACTTC.

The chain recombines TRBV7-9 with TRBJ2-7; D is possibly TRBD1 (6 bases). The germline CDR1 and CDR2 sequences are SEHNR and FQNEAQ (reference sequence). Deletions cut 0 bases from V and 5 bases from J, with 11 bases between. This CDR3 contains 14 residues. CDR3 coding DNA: TGTGCCAGCAGCTTAGCTCAGGGGCCCCACGAGCAGTACTTC. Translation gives CASSLAQGPHEQYF.

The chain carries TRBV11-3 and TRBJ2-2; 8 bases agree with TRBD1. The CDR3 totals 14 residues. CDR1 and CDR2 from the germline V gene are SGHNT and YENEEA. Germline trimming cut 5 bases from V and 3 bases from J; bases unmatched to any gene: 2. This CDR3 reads CASSVDRDTGELFF. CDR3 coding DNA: TGTGCCAGCAGCGTGGACAGGGACACCGGGGAGCTGTTTTTT.

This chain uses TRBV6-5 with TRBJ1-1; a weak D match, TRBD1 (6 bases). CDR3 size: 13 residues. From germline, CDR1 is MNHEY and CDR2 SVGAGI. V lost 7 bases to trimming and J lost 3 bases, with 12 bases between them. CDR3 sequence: CASTNGQYTEAFF. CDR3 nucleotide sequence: TGTGCCAGCACCAACGGACAGTACACTGAAGCTTTCTTT.